Listed here are 30 T cell receptor beta chains from one sample, sequenced in a study of blood T cell repertoires in COVID-19. Method: immunoSEQ multiplex PCR; TCRdb's copy keeps in-frame clones and lacks some. The sample includes about 120,000 clones, 82% of them seen just once. The sequenced sample was peripheral blood. The receptors stem from a woman aged 55-70 years with acute or convalescent COVID-19.

The chain is built from TRBV2 and TRBJ1-5; D uncertain. CDR1 SNHLY and CDR2 FYNNEI come from the germline V gene. The V gene lost 6 bases and the J gene lost 2 bases, with 11 bases spanning the gap. This CDR3 region has 14 residues. The CDR3 sequence: CASRSPRGNQPQHF. For the CDR3, the DNA is TGTGCCAGCAGGAGCCCTCGGGGCAATCAGCCCCAGCATTTT. Looking up the rest from reference TRBV2 and TRBJ1-5 gives the full variable domain: EPEVTQTPSHQVTQMGQEVILRCVPISNHLYFYWYRQILGQKVEFLVSFYNNEISEKSEIFDDQFSVERPDGSNFTLKIRSTKLEDSAMYFCASRSPRGNQPQHFGDGTRLSIL.

The chain is built from TRBV7-3 and TRBJ2-1; a weak D match, TRBD1 (6 bases). Germline loops: CDR1 SGHTA, CDR2 FQGTGA. CDR3 length: 15 amino acids. Trimming left V 4 bases short and J 0 bases short, with 10 bases between. The chain's CDR3 is CASSSGRGSYNEQFF. CDR3 bases: TGTGCCAGCAGCTCTGGCAGGGGCTCCTACAATGAGCAGTTCTTC.

This chain connects TRBV2 to TRBJ2-2; TRBD1 matches 7 bases. From germline, CDR1 is SNHLY and CDR2 FYNNEI. This CDR3 has 15 residues. Trimming at V came to 4 bases and at J to 1 base, leaving 3 bases not matched to a gene. The CDR3 DNA is TGTGCCAGCAGTGCGGACAGGAGGAACACCGGGGAGCTGTTTTTT. Amino acids: CASSADRRNTGELFF.

The V gene is TRBV7-3, the J gene TRBJ2-7; 9 bases are shared with TRBD1. Germline CDR1 SGHTA, CDR2 FQGTGA. This CDR3 has 13 amino acids. V shed 4 bases, J shed 6 bases, and the junction held 4 bases outside the gene matches. CDR3 protein: CASSSDRGGEQYF. The CDR3 DNA sequence: TGTGCCAGCAGCTCGGACAGGGGCGGCGAGCAGTACTTC.

V and J are TRBV12-3 or TRBV12-4 and TRBJ2-4, with 8 nucleotides matching TRBD1. The CDR3 consists of 12 residues. V gave up 6 bases and J gave up 12 bases; unmatched junction bases: 7. CDR3 in DNA: TGTGCCAGCAGCTCCCAGGGGGCAAGTCAGTACTTC. Translation gives CASSSQGASQYF.

There are many counts of this clone. The chain combines TRBV11-2 with TRBJ2-6; 7 bases align to TRBD1. J gave up 0 bases and V 5 bases, and 7 bases lay outside the gene matches. In germline, CDR1 is SGHAT, CDR2 FQNNGV. The CDR3 loop spans 17 amino acids. CDR3 bases: TGTGCCAGCAGCCTCTGGACAGGCCCCTCTGGGGCCAACGTCCTGACTTTC. Its protein product is CASSLWTGPSGANVLTF.

This chain joins TRBV11-2 and TRBJ1-2; a possible D gene is TRBD1 (6 bases). The CDR3 covers 15 residues. Trimming removed 5 bases at V and 4 bases at J, with 17 bases between. The V gene's germline CDR1 is SGHAT and CDR2 FQNNGV. Written as DNA, the CDR3 is TGTGCCAGCAGCCCCACCCCGGACAGCGGCTATGGCTACACCTTC. It translates to CASSPTPDSGYGYTF.

The V and J genes are TRBV5-4 and TRBJ1-4; TRBD1 matches at 9 bases. Germline V lookup: CDR1 SGHNT, CDR2 YYREEE (reference sequence). The CDR3 contains 15 residues. J lost 5 bases, V lost 0 bases, and 2 bases had no gene match. The CDR3 loop reads CASSLGGTGNEKLFF. DNA for the CDR3: TGTGCCAGCAGCTTGGGAGGGACAGGGAATGAAAAACTGTTTTTT.

The rearrangement links TRBV7-6 to TRBJ2-5; 8 bases are a match to TRBD2. The germline gives CDR1 SGHVS, CDR2 FNYEAQ. Trimming at V came to 5 bases and at J to 4 bases, leaving 12 bases not matched to a gene. The length of the CDR3 is 16 residues. The CDR3 sequence is CASSPIGDRGGETQYF. The CDR3 DNA sequence: TGTGCCAGCAGCCCTATAGGAGATCGGGGGGGAGAGACCCAGTACTTC.

The chain uses TRBV7-9 and TRBJ1-5, with 7 bases that match TRBD1. Germline CDR1 SEHNR, CDR2 FQNEAQ (reference sequence). V was clipped by 5 bases and J by 5 bases; unmatched bases: 6. This CDR3 spans 14 amino acids. This chain's CDR3 is CASSPTGRDQPQHF. The CDR3 bases are TGTGCCAGCAGCCCGACAGGGCGCGATCAGCCCCAGCATTTT.

This clone came up a few times. The chain couples TRBV30 to TRBJ1-1; D uncertain. This CDR3 contains 13 residues. V was shortened by 2 bases and J by 8 bases, with 15 bases between the two germline ends. Germline V gene lookup returns CDR1 GTSNPN and CDR2 SVGIG (reference sequence). The CDR3 region has the DNA TGTGCCTGGAGTTTCGGGTCGAGGCGCGAAGCTTTCTTT. Amino acid sequence: CAWSFGSRREAFF.

The rearrangement joins TRBV7-3 to TRBJ1-2, with a weak D call TRBD1 (5 bases). CDR1 is SGHTA, CDR2 FQGTGA, per germline. This CDR3 spans 15 amino acids. Trimming left V 2 bases short and J 5 bases short, with 15 bases between. The CDR3 region is CASSLAGGTEYGYTF. The CDR3 region has the DNA TGTGCCAGCAGCTTAGCTGGGGGGACCGAATATGGCTACACCTTC.

This clone showed up just once. The chain recombines TRBV6-2 or TRBV6-3 with TRBJ1-5; tentatively, D is TRBD1 (5 bases). Germline loops: CDR1 MNHEY, CDR2 SVGEGT. This CDR3 region has 14 residues. Trimming removed 4 bases from V and 1 base from J, with 8 bases in between. CDR3 DNA sequence: TGTGCCAGCAGTTCCAGGGTGAGCAATCAGCCCCAGCATTTT. Protein sequence: CASSSRVSNQPQHF.

This chain connects TRBV7-2 to TRBJ2-7; D is possibly TRBD1 (6 bases). The germline V gene encodes CDR1 SGHTA and CDR2 FQGNSA. There are 13 residues in the CDR3. Trimming removed 8 bases at V and 0 bases at J, with 11 bases between. The CDR3 sequence: CASAGTNSYEQYF. In DNA, the CDR3 is TGTGCCAGCGCTGGGACAAACTCCTACGAGCAGTACTTC.

CDR3 sequence: CASSEGRGSGELFF. The CDR3 region has the DNA TGTGCCAGCAGTGAAGGTCGGGGATCCGGGGAGCTGTTTTTT. This chain links TRBV2 with TRBJ2-2, with D perhaps TRBD2 (5 bases). Trimming took 1 base from V and 6 from J, leaving 9 bases between them. Germline V gene lookup returns CDR1 SNHLY and CDR2 FYNNEI. CDR3 length: 14 residues. Variable domain in full (rest from reference TRBV2 and TRBJ2-2): EPEVTQTPSHQVTQMGQEVILRCVPISNHLYFYWYRQILGQKVEFLVSFYNNEISEKSEIFDDQFSVERPDGSNFTLKIRSTKLEDSAMYFCASSEGRGSGELFFGEGSRLTVL.

V and J are TRBV11-3 and TRBJ1-1, with D tentatively TRBD1 (5 bases). Germline CDR1 SGHNT, CDR2 YENEEA. The V end was cut by 4 bases, the J end by 4 bases, with 10 bases between. CDR3 length: 13 amino acids. The CDR3 nucleotides read TGTGCCAGCAGCTCTACAGGTAGCACTGAAGCTTTCTTT. Translation gives CASSSTGSTEAFF.

The chain joins TRBV6-5 to TRBJ1-2; the D gene is possibly TRBD1 (6 bases). The ends were cut back, 7 bases at V and 8 bases at J, with 14 bases in the middle. The CDR3 is 12 amino acids. In germline, CDR1 is MNHEY, CDR2 SVGAGI. In DNA form, the CDR3 reads TGTGCCAGCAAAGCACCACAGGGAGGCTACACCTTC. This translates into CASKAPQGGYTF.

The V and J genes are TRBV7-2 and TRBJ1-2, with D uncertain. Germline V gene lookup returns CDR1 SGHTA and CDR2 FQGNSA. The length of the CDR3 is 12 residues. V lost 1 base, J lost 4 bases, and 4 bases lay in between. The chain's CDR3 is CASSLDSYGYTF. CDR3 sequence (DNA): TGTGCCAGCAGCTTAGACAGCTATGGCTACACCTTC.

The rearrangement links TRBV6-4 to TRBJ1-3; TRBD1 matches 7 bases. The V segment lost 0 bases and the J segment 2 bases; nucleotides outside the gene matches: 7. The CDR3 has 17 residues. Germline-derived CDR1 and CDR2 are MRHNA and SNTAGT. The CDR3 nucleotides read TGTGCCAGCAGTGACTCCCAGGGACAGCGGACTGGAAACACCATATATTTT. Protein sequence: CASSDSQGQRTGNTIYF.

The genes are TRBV28 and TRBJ1-1, with D possibly being TRBD1 (5 bases). Trimming removed 6 bases at V and 5 bases at J, with 13 bases between. CDR1 and CDR2 (germline): MDHEN, SYDVKM. This CDR3 contains 13 residues. The CDR3 coding sequence is TGTGCCAGCAGGTCCACCGGGGGAACTGAAGCTTTCTTT. Translation gives CASRSTGGTEAFF. The entire variable domain, with the rest obtained from reference TRBV28 and TRBJ1-1, is as follows: DVKVTQSSRYLVKRTGEKVFLECVQDMDHENMFWYRQDPGLGLRLIYFSYDVKMKEKGDIPEGYSVSREKKERFSLILESASTNQTSMYLCASRSTGGTEAFFGQGTRLTVV.

V usage is TRBV12-5 and J usage is TRBJ2-7; 10 bases are a match to TRBD1. This CDR3 is built from 15 residues. CDR1 LGHNT and CDR2 FRNRAP come from the germline V gene. Trimming at V came to 9 bases and at J to 3 bases, leaving 11 bases not matched to a gene. In DNA form, the CDR3 reads TGTGCTAGGCGCCGGGACAGGGGACGACTCTACGAGCAGTACTTC. It translates to CARRRDRGRLYEQYF.

The chain carries TRBV19 and TRBJ1-2; 8 positions match TRBD1. V was clipped by 5 bases and J by 7 bases; unmatched bases: 6. CDR3 size: 13 residues. The germline V gene has CDR1 LNHDA and CDR2 SQIVND (reference sequence). Written as DNA, the CDR3 is TGTGCCAGTAGTGTGGACAGGGAGGGTGGCTACACCTTC. Protein: CASSVDREGGYTF.

The genes are TRBV11-2 and TRBJ1-3; D call uncertain. Germline values: CDR1 SGHAT, CDR2 FQNNGV. Trimming left V 4 bases short and J 0 bases short, with 10 bases between. The CDR3 is 15 amino acids. The CDR3 loop reads CASSSELFSGNTIYF. In nucleotides, the CDR3 is TGTGCCAGCAGCTCGGAGCTATTCTCTGGAAACACCATATATTTT.

This clone was seen more than once but under ten times. This rearrangement joins TRBV30 to TRBJ1-2, with D possibly matching TRBD1 (5 bases). The V and J ends lost 1 base and 7 bases respectively, with 10 bases between them. Germline-derived CDR1 and CDR2 are GTSNPN and SVGIG (reference sequence). The CDR3 is made up of 12 amino acids. This CDR3 is CAWSATALGYTF. DNA for the CDR3: TGTGCCTGGAGTGCGACAGCCCTTGGCTACACCTTC.

The chain recombines TRBV2 with TRBJ2-3; no firm D call. Trimming removed 8 bases from V and 2 bases from J, with 14 bases in between. The CDR3 spans 14 residues. Germline CDR1 reads SNHLY; CDR2 reads FYNNEI. CDR3 nucleotide sequence: TGTGCCAGCCTCGAAAGAGTAGCCACAGATACGCAGTATTTT. Translation gives CASLERVATDTQYF.

The count of this clone is one. J is TRBJ1-3 and V is TRBV2; no firm D call. V shed 6 bases and J shed 0 bases, with 6 bases lying between them. CDR3 length equals 13 residues. The germline V gene encodes CDR1 SNHLY and CDR2 FYNNEI. CDR3 sequence (DNA): TGTGCCAGCAGGGAGGGCTCTGGAAACACCATATATTTT. As protein: CASREGSGNTIYF.

This chain connects TRBV5-6 to TRBJ1-2, with D possibly being TRBD1 (6 bases). The CDR3 length is 14 residues. Germline CDR1 reads SGHDT; CDR2 reads YYEEEE. V lost 4 bases, J lost 6 bases, and 16 bases lay in between. The CDR3 here is CASSPPTGWHGYTF. The CDR3 nucleotides read TGTGCCAGCAGCCCCCCCACAGGGTGGCATGGCTACACCTTC.

The chain couples TRBV6-6 to TRBJ1-2; the D is unclear. From germline, CDR1 is MNHNY and CDR2 SVGAGI (reference sequence). V lost 7 bases, J lost 2 bases, and 11 bases lay in between. The length of the CDR3 is 13 residues. The CDR3 DNA follows: TGTGCCAGCAAAGGAGAGTCCAACTATGGCTACACCTTC. It yields the protein CASKGESNYGYTF.

This chain links TRBV5-1 with TRBJ1-2, with a tentative D call TRBD1 (6 bases). CDR1 and CDR2 from the germline V gene are SGHRS and YFSETQ. The CDR3 is made up of 13 amino acids. V lost 4 bases and J lost 7, with 14 bases in between. CDR3 nucleotides: TGCGCCAGCAGCGAATATGACAGGAGTGGCTACACCTTC. Translating gives CASSEYDRSGYTF.

V usage is TRBV30 and J usage is TRBJ1-1; D might be TRBD1 (5 bases). The CDR3 extends over 14 amino acids. The V gene's germline CDR1 is GTSNPN and CDR2 SVGIG (reference sequence). The V end was cut by 5 bases, the J end by 1 base, with 14 bases between. The CDR3 sequence is CAWGPGSRNTEAFF. CDR3 bases: TGTGCCTGGGGCCCAGGGTCGAGGAACACTGAAGCTTTCTTT. The whole variable domain, filled in from reference TRBV30 and TRBJ1-1, reads SQTIHQWPATLVQPVGSPLSLECTVEGTSNPNLYWYRQAAGRGLQLLFYSVGIGQISSEVPQNLSASRPQDRQFILSSKKLLLSDSGFYLCAWGPGSRNTEAFFGQGTRLTVV.